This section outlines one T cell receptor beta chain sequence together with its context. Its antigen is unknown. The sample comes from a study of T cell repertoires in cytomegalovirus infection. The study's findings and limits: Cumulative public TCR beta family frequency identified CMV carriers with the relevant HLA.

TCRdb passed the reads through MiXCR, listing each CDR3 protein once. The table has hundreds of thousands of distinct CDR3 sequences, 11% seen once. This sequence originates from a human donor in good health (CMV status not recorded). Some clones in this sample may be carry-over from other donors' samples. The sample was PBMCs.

CDR3 DNA: TGTGCCAGCAGTGAGTACAGTGAAGCTTTCTTT. Residues: CASSEYSEAFF. This chain joins TRBV2 and TRBJ1-1, with D hard to call. In germline, CDR1 is SNHLY, CDR2 FYNNEI. This CDR3 contains 11 residues. Trimming cost V 3 bases and J 7 bases, with 6 bases left between them.